The 10 T cell receptor beta chains listed next were all sequenced from one sample in a study of blood T cells in healthy people across ages. The use of a sample-barcoded 5' primer and a J-beta primer mix characterized a second PCR of roughly 7 to 12 cycles. TCRdb reprocessed the 5' RACE reads with MiXCR, giving one entry per CDR3 protein. Of about 830,000 distinct CDR3 sequences in the sample, about 59% were seen once. What was sequenced was blood. Source of these receptors: a man aged 25-40 years in good health.

This chain connects TRBV20-1 to TRBJ2-1; 10 nucleotides agree with TRBD2. Germline CDR1 DFQATT, CDR2 SNEGSKA (reference sequence). Losses at the gene ends were 7 bases for V and 9 bases for J; bases not matched to a gene: 12. The CDR3 has 14 amino acids. CDR3 region: CSVRASGGAGEQFF. In DNA, the CDR3 is TGCAGTGTTAGGGCGAGCGGGGGGGCCGGTGAGCAGTTCTTC.

The chain recombines TRBV6-6 with TRBJ2-7; tentatively, D is TRBD1 or TRBD2 (5 bases each). V was clipped by 8 bases and J by 4 bases, with 9 bases between them. Germline V gene data show CDR1 as MNHNY and CDR2 as SVGAGI (reference sequence). CDR3 length: 11 amino acids. The CDR3 protein is CASREGYEQYF. The CDR3 nucleotides are TGTGCCAGCCGTGAGGGGTACGAGCAGTACTTC.

The rearrangement links TRBV5-5 to TRBJ1-2; D uncertain. CDR3 length equals 16 residues. V dropped 4 bases and J dropped 5 bases, with 21 bases sitting between them. Germline CDR1 reads SGHKS; CDR2 reads YYEKEE (reference sequence). The CDR3 reads CASSGAVGRQTYGYTF. The CDR3 DNA sequence: TGTGCCAGCAGCGGCGCGGTAGGGAGGCAGACATATGGCTACACCTTC.

V and J are TRBV7-9 and TRBJ1-3; D is ambiguous. This CDR3 comprises 14 residues. Germline V gene sequence: CDR1 SEHNR, CDR2 FQNEAQ (reference sequence). The V gene lost 5 bases and the J gene lost 0 bases, with 8 bases spanning the gap. The CDR3 here is CASSETSSGNTIYF. As DNA, the CDR3 is TGTGCCAGCAGCGAAACGAGCTCTGGAAACACCATATATTTT.

The chain couples TRBV6-5 to TRBJ1-5; no firm D call. Germline CDR1 and CDR2: MNHEY and SVGAGI. V was trimmed by 4 bases and J by 3 bases, leaving 7 bases between them. CDR3 length: 13 residues. CDR3: CASSWALNQPQHF. As DNA, the CDR3 is TGTGCCAGCAGTTGGGCCCTCAATCAGCCCCAGCATTTT.

The CDR3 spells CASSPRQKPYNEQFF. The CDR3 DNA reads as TGTGCCAGCAGCCCGCGACAGAAACCCTACAATGAGCAGTTCTTC. This chain joins TRBV7-9 and TRBJ2-1; D may be TRBD1 (5 bases). The length of the CDR3 is 15 residues. Trimming took off 5 bases at V and 2 bases at J, with 13 bases between the two ends. Germline CDR1 is SEHNR and CDR2 is FQNEAQ (reference sequence).

This chain links TRBV7-9 with TRBJ2-3; D gene unclear. Trimming removed 2 bases from V and 0 bases from J, with 12 bases in between. CDR1 SEHNR and CDR2 FQNEAQ come from the germline V gene (reference sequence). The CDR3 length is 16 residues. In nucleotides, the CDR3 is TGTGCCAGCAGCTTAAATAAGGCGGCTAGCACAGATACGCAGTATTTT. This codes for CASSLNKAASTDTQYF.

This clonotype was detected only a few times. The rearrangement joins TRBV6-5 to TRBJ2-5; 9 positions agree with TRBD1. Germline V lookup: CDR1 MNHEY, CDR2 SVGAGI. The CDR3 length is 16 residues. The junction had 6 bases not matched to a gene; V was cut back by 0 bases and J by 4 bases. CDR3 amino acids: CASSYSNRGQGETQYF. In nucleotides, the CDR3 is TGTGCCAGCAGTTACTCGAACAGGGGGCAAGGAGAGACCCAGTACTTC.

This clonotype was seen more than once but under ten times. The chain links TRBV3-1 to TRBJ1-2; TRBD1 might be the D (6 bases). Germline loops: CDR1 LGHDT, CDR2 YNNKEL (reference sequence). The CDR3 has 16 amino acids. Deletions cut 0 bases from V and 8 bases from J, with 19 bases between. For the CDR3, the DNA is TGTGCCAGCAGCCAAGATTTGCAGGGGCGGGTCGTCGGCTACACCTTC. This codes for CASSQDLQGRVVGYTF.

The chain employs TRBV20-1 and TRBJ1-6, with D possibly TRBD1 on 5 matching bases. V dropped 3 bases and J dropped 10 bases, with 13 bases sitting between them. Germline values: CDR1 DFQATT, CDR2 SNEGSKA (reference sequence). This CDR3 is 13 amino acids long. CDR3: CSASRQGRSPLHF. CDR3 nucleotide sequence: TGCAGTGCTAGCCGCCAGGGACGATCACCCCTCCACTTT.